Listed below are T cell receptor beta chains from one sample, sequenced in a study of response to subunit inactivated influenza vaccine. Each CDR3 protein gets one entry after TCRdb re-called the RT-PCR reads with MiXCR. In the table there are about 540,000 distinct CDR3 sequences, around 21% of which are singletons. This sample also belongs to another study, concerning T cells expressing NK-cell markers.

Specimen: CD4+ T cells sorted from PBMCs, collected 11 to 12 days after vaccination. Receptors were obtained from a man in his fifties who received an inactivated influenza vaccine. The CDR3 runs from the conserved cysteine through the conserved F or W. A D gene is named only where the DNA matches it firmly. Not every row has a clone size; where given, it reads once, few, many or a size class.

TRBJ2-1 | - | TRBV20-1 | TRBD2 | TGCAGTGCTATAGGCGGGAGGCCCCCTAGAAGGGATGAGCAGTTCTTC | CSAIGGRPPRRDEQFF
TRBJ1-2 | few | TRBV20-1 | TRBD1 | TGCAGTGCTAGGCATCAGGGGGATGGCTACACCTTC | CSARHQGDGYTF
TRBJ2-1 | few | TRBV6-5 | TRBD2 | TGTGCCAGCAGTTACGGGACTAGCTCGCTTGAGCAGTTCTTC | CASSYGTSSLEQFF
TRBJ2-1 | medium-sized | TRBV6-2/TRBV6-3 | TRBD2 | TGTGCCAGCAGTCGGCTAGCGGCAAACAATGAGCAGTTCTTC | CASSRLAANNEQFF
TRBJ2-5 | - | TRBV29-1 | TRBD2 | TGCAGCGTTATGTCCCGACCCGGCGCGGCTAGCGGGCAGGAGGAGACCCAGTACTTC | CSVMSRPGAASGQEETQYF
TRBJ1-1 | - | TRBV12-3/TRBV12-4 | TRBD1 | TGTGCCAGCAGTTTCCGGACAGGAGTATTGAACCCTGAAGCTTTCTTT | CASSFRTGVLNPEAFF
TRBJ2-1 | - | TRBV28 | - | TGTGCCAGCAGTATCGGGGGTGCGGGCAATGAGCAGTTCTTC | CASSIGGAGNEQFF
TRBJ2-1 | many | TRBV7-8 | TRBD2 | TGTGCCAGCAGCTACGGGGGGGGGATGTACAATGAGCAGTTCTTC | CASSYGGGMYNEQFF
TRBJ2-3 | once | TRBV2 | TRBD2 | TGTGCCAGCAGCGAACAGGGATGGGGGACTAGCGGGAGGGTTCCCCCTAGCACAGATACGCAGTATTTT | CASSEQGWGTSGRVPPSTDTQYF
TRBJ1-6 | many | TRBV13 | - | TGTGCCAGCAGCACGAGTACAACGAATTCACCCCTCCACTTT | CASSTSTTNSPLHF
TRBJ2-3 | few | TRBV20-1 | - | TGCAGTGCTAGCAACGCAGATACGCAGTATTTT | CSASNADTQYF
TRBJ2-1 | few | TRBV2 | - | TGTGCCAGCTCGACCGACAGGAGCTCCTACAATGAGCAGTTCTTC | CASSTDRSSYNEQFF
TRBJ1-2 | - | TRBV12-3/TRBV12-4 | - | TGTGCCAGCAGTTCCCCTTCCGGGAGTAGGTATGGCTACACCTTC | CASSSPSGSRYGYTF
TRBJ2-5 | - | TRBV11-2 | - | TGTGCCAGCAGCCCCAGGGCTTTTATTGGTTCAGAGACCCAGTACTTC | CASSPRAFIGSETQYF
TRBJ2-7 | - | TRBV28 | - | TGTGCCAGCAGTGGACAGTACGAGCAGTACTTC | CASSGQYEQYF
TRBJ2-1 | many | TRBV5-1 | TRBD2 | TGCGCCAGCAGCCAGGGACTAGCGGGGGTCTTTTACGGGAATGAGCAGTTCTTC | CASSQGLAGVFYGNEQFF
TRBJ1-1 | - | TRBV20-1 | TRBD1 | TGCAGTGCTCCCTGGGACAGCATGAACACTGAAGCTTTCTTT | CSAPWDSMNTEAFF
TRBJ2-2 | few | TRBV7-7 | - | TGTGCCAGCAGCCCACGGAGTGGGAACACCGGGGAGCTGTTTTTT | CASSPRSGNTGELFF
TRBJ2-2 | few | TRBV12-3/TRBV12-4 | TRBD2 | TGTGCCAGCAGTTGGGCGGGGGGGCTAACCGGGGAGCTGTTTTTT | CASSWAGGLTGELFF
TRBJ2-7 | few | TRBV7-9 | TRBD2 | TGTGCCAGCAGCCAAGCGGGGGGCCTCGAGTACTTC | CASSQAGGLEYF
TRBJ2-5 | - | TRBV29-1 | - | TGCAGCGTGATGTTGTGGGGGATGGAGACCCAGTACTTC | CSVMLWGMETQYF
TRBJ2-3 | - | TRBV2 | TRBD2 | TGTGCCAGCAAAACTAGCGGGGGGAGCACAGATACGCAGTATTTT | CASKTSGGSTDTQYF
TRBJ2-5 | - | TRBV11-2 | TRBD1 | TGTGCCAGCAGCTTATTGTACAGGGGTGAGACCCAGTACTTC | CASSLLYRGETQYF
TRBJ1-5 | - | TRBV4-1 | TRBD1 | TGCGCCAGCAGCCAAGGCAGATTTACCGCAGGGGGGAATCAGCCCCAGCATTTT | CASSQGRFTAGGNQPQHF
TRBJ2-6 | few | TRBV7-8 | TRBD2 | TGTGCCAGCAGCTCCCGGACTAGCGGGATTTTACCGGCTGGGGCCAACGTCCTGACTTTC | CASSSRTSGILPAGANVLTF
TRBJ2-5 | - | TRBV2 | - | TGTGCCAGCGGGCTTCGGAACGGAGAGACCCAGTACTTC | CASGLRNGETQYF
TRBJ1-1 | - | TRBV6-2/TRBV6-3 | - | TGTGCCAGCAACTCAGACTACACTGAAGCTTTCTTT | CASNSDYTEAFF
TRBJ2-7 | few | TRBV6-1 | - | TGTGCCAGCAGTGCGTTTTCAGTTAGCTCCTACGAGCAGTACTTC | CASSAFSVSSYEQYF
TRBJ2-7 | - | TRBV5-1 | TRBD1 | TGCGCCAGCAGCTTGGCCGGGACAGGGAAAGGAAAGCAGTACTTC | CASSLAGTGKGKQYF
TRBJ1-6 | few | TRBV9 | - | TGTGCCAGCAGCGTAGAGGGGTATAATTCACCCCTCCACTTT | CASSVEGYNSPLHF
TRBJ2-3 | - | TRBV12-3/TRBV12-4 | TRBD2 | TGTGCCAGCAGTTTATGGGCGGGGGGGAGAGCCAGCACAGATACGCAGTATTTT | CASSLWAGGRASTDTQYF
TRBJ2-5 | few | TRBV11-2 | TRBD1 | TGTGCCAGCAGCCCAACTTTAACCCAGGGACAGGACGGGGAAGGGGAGACCCAGTACTTC | CASSPTLTQGQDGEGETQYF
TRBJ2-5 | - | TRBV29-1 | TRBD2 | TGCAGCGTTGAGGTGGGACTAGCGGGGGGTTCGTGGGAGACCCAGTACTTC | CSVEVGLAGGSWETQYF
TRBJ2-4 | few | TRBV28 | - | TGTGCCAGCAGCGGTAAGAGGATCATGGTCAACATTCAGTACTTC | CASSGKRIMVNIQYF
TRBJ2-5 | - | TRBV18 | - | TGTGCCAGCTCAGGACCGGGCCAATCGGTTAGCCAGTACTTC | CASSGPGQSVSQYF
TRBJ1-2 | - | TRBV7-2 | - | TGTGCCTGCAGCTTAGTGGGCCCCGCCGTGAGGGGGGATGGCTACACCTTC | CACSLVGPAVRGDGYTF
TRBJ2-5 | - | TRBV6-1 | - | TGTGCCAGCAGTCGCATAGGCGGGGTGACGGAGACCCAGTACTTC | CASSRIGGVTETQYF
TRBJ2-5 | many | TRBV5-6 | - | TGTGCCAGCAGCAACATGAAAGTACTTCAAGAGACCCAGTACTTC | CASSNMKVLQETQYF
TRBJ2-3 | - | TRBV12-3/TRBV12-4 | - | TGTGCCAGCAGTTTTACCAGGGGAGGGTCGGATACGCAGTATTTT | CASSFTRGGSDTQYF
TRBJ2-3 | - | TRBV30 | - | TGTGCCTGGAGTGTAGGGCGGGAACGGGCAGATACGCAGTATTTT | CAWSVGRERADTQYF
TRBJ2-5 | - | TRBV20-1 | - | TGCAGTGCTAGGTTGAGCCCCATGGAGACCCAGTACTTC | CSARLSPMETQYF
TRBJ1-6 | few | TRBV10-3 | TRBD1 | TGTGCCATCAGTGACATTTTCCGGGACAGGGGCTATAATTCACCCCTCCACTTT | CAISDIFRDRGYNSPLHF
TRBJ1-6 | - | TRBV24-1 | - | TGTGCCACTGAGACACCAACGGGGAATTCACCCCTCCACTTT | CATETPTGNSPLHF
TRBJ2-5 | few | TRBV9 | - | TGTGCCAGCAGCGGGAAACGCAGCCTCCAAGAGACCCAGTACTTC | CASSGKRSLQETQYF
TRBJ2-1 | few | TRBV28 | - | TGTGCCAGCAGTTTCACCCCAGGGTTAAGCTCCTACAATGAGCAGTTCTTC | CASSFTPGLSSYNEQFF